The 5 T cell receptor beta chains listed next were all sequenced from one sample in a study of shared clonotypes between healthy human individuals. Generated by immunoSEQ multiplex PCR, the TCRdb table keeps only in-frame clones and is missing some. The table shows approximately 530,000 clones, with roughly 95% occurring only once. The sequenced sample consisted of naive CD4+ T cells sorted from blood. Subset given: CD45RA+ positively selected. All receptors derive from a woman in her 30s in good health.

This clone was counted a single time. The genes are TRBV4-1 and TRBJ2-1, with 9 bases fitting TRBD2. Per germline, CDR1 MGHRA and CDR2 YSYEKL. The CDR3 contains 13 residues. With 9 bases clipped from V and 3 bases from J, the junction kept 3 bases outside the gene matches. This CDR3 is CASGTSLYNEQFF. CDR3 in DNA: TGCGCCAGTGGGACTAGCCTCTACAATGAGCAGTTCTTC.

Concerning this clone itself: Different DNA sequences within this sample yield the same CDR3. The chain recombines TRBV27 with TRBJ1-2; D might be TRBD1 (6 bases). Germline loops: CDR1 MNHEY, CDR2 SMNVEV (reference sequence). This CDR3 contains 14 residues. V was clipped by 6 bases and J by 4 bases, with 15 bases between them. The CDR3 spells CASSPRRGLYGYTF. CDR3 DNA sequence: TGTGCCAGCAGCCCCCGGCGGGGGCTCTATGGCTACACCTTC.

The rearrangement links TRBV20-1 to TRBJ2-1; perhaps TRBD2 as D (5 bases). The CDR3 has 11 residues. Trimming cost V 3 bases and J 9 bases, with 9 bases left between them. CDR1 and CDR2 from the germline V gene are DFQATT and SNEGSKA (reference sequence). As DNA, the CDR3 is TGCAGTGCTAGTCCCAGCGGTGAGCAGTTCTTC. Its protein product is CSASPSGEQFF.

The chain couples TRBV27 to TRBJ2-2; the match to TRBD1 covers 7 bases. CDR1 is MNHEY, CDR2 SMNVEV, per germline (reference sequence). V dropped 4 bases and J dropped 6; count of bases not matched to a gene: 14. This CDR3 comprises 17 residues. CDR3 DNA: TGTGCCAGCAGTTCACACCCCGGGGACAGAGGCGCCGGGGAGCTGTTTTTT. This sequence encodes CASSSHPGDRGAGELFF.

The CDR3 sequence is CASSQDVRAPYNEQFF. The DNA of the CDR3 is TGCGCCAGCAGCCAAGATGTGAGGGCCCCCTACAATGAGCAGTTCTTC. The rearrangement links TRBV4-1 to TRBJ2-1, with D perhaps TRBD2 (5 bases). Germline lookup yields CDR1 MGHRA and CDR2 YSYEKL. The CDR3 extends over 16 amino acids. V was cut by 0 bases and J by 2 bases, with 11 bases left in between.